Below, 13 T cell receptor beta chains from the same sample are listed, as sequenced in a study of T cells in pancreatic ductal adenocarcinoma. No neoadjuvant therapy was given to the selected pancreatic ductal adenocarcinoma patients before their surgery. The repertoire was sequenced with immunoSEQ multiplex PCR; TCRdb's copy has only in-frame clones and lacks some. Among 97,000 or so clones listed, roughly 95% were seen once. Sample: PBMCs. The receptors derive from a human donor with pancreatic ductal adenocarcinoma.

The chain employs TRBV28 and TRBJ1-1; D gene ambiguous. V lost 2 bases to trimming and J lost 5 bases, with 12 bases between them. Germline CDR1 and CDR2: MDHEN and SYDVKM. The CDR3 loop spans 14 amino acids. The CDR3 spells CASSLEGRITEAFF. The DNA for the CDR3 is TGTGCCAGCAGTTTAGAAGGCAGGATTACTGAAGCTTTCTTT.

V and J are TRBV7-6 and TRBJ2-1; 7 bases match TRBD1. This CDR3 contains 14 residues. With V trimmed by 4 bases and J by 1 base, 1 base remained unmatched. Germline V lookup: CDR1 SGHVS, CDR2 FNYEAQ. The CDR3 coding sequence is TGTGCCAGCAGCTGGGACAGATCCTACAATGAGCAGTTCTTC. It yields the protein CASSWDRSYNEQFF.

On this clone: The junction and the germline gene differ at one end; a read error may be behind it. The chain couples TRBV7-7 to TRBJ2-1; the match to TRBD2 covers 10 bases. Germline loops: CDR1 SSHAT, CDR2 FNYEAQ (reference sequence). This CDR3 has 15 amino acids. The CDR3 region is CASSPGTSENNEQFF. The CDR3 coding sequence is TGTGCTAGCAGCCCCGGGACTAGCGAGAACAATGAGCAGTTCTTC.

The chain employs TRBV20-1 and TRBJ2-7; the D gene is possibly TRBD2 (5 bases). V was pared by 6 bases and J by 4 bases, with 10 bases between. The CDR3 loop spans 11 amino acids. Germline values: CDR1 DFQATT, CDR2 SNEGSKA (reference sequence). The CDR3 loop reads CSAEGLYEQYF. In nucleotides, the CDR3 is TGCAGTGCCGAGGGATTGTACGAGCAGTACTTC.

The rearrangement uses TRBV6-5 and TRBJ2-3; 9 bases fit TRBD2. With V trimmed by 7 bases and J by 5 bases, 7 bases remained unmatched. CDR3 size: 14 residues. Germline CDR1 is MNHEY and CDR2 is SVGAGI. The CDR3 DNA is TGTGCCAGCAAAAGAGCGGGAGGAAAAGATACGCAGTATTTT. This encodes CASKRAGGKDTQYF.

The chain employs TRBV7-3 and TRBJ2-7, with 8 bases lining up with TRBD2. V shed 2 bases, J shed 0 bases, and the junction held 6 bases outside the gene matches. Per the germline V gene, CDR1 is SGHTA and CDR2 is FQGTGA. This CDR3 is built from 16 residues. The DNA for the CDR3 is TGTGCCAGCAGCTTAGGGCCAGCGGGAGTCTCCTACGAGCAGTACTTC. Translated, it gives CASSLGPAGVSYEQYF. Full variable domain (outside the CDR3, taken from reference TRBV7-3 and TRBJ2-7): GAGVSQTPSNKVTEKGKYVELRCDPISGHTALYWYRQSLGQGPEFLIYFQGTGAADDSGLPNDRFFAVRPEGSVSTLKIQRTERGDSAVYLCASSLGPAGVSYEQYFGPGTRLTVT.

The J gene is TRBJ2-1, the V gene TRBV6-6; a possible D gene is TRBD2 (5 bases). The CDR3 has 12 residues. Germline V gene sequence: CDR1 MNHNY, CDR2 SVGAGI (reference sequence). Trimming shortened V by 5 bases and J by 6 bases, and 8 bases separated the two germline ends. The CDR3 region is CASSGEGNEQFF. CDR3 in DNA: TGTGCCAGCAGTGGAGAGGGCAATGAGCAGTTCTTC.

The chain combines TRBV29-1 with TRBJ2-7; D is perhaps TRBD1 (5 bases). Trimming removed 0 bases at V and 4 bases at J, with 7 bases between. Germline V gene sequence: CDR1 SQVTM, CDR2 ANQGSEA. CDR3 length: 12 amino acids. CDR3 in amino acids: CSVEDRAYEQYF. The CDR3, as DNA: TGCAGCGTTGAAGACAGGGCGTACGAGCAGTACTTC.

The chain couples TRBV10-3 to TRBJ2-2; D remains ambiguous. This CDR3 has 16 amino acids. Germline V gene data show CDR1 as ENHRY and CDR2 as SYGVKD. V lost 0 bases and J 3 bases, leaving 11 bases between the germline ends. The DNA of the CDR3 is TGTGCCATCAGTGAGTCCCCGCGCCTGGACACCGGGGAGCTGTTTTTT. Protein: CAISESPRLDTGELFF.

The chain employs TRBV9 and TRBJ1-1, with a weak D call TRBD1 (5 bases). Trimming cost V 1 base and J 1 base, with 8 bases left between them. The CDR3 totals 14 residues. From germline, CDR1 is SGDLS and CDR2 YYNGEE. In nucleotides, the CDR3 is TGTGCCAGCAGCGTACAGGGTTGGAACACTGAAGCTTTCTTT. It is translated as CASSVQGWNTEAFF.

CDR3 region: CASSLHQEARLRDTQYF. In DNA, the CDR3 is TGCGCCAGCAGCCTACATCAGGAGGCAAGGCTGAGAGATACGCAGTATTTT. The V call is TRBV4-1, the J call TRBJ2-3; D is possibly TRBD2 (5 bases). V was pared by 4 bases and J by 5 bases, with 22 bases between. This CDR3 has 17 residues. Germline V gene sequence: CDR1 MGHRA, CDR2 YSYEKL.

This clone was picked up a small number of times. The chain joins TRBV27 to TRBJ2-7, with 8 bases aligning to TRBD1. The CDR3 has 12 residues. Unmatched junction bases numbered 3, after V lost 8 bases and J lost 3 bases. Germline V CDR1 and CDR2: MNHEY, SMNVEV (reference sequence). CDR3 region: CASHTGGYEQYF. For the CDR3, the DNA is TGTGCCAGCCATACAGGGGGCTACGAGCAGTACTTC.

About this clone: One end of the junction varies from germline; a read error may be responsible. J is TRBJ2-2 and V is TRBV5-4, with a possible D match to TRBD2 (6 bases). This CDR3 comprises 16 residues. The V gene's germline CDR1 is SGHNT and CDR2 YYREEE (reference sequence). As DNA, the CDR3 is TGTGCCAGCACCTTGGAAGGGGAGGAAAACACCGGGGAGCTGTTTTTT. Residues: CASTLEGEENTGELFF. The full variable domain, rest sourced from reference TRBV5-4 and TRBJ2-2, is ETGVTQSPTHLIKTRGQQVTLRCSSQSGHNTVSWYQQALGQGPQFIFQYYREEENGRGNFPPRFSGLQFPNYSSELNVNALELDDSALYLCASTLEGEENTGELFFGEGSRLTVL.